Listed below are T cell receptor beta chains from one sample, sequenced in a study of blood T cell repertoires in COVID-19. The protocol was immunoSEQ multiplex PCR, while the TCRdb copy is restricted to in-frame clones and leaves out a portion. The sample records about 240,000 clones, 86% being singletons. The source material was peripheral blood. The receptors derive from a man older than 75 with acute or convalescent COVID-19. Each CDR3 is given with its conserved first and last residue. D genes are given only for firm matches. Clone size is shown for a subset of rows, as once, few, many or a class of expanded clone.

size	J	V	D	CDR3	DNA
-	TRBJ2-2	TRBV5-4	TRBD2	CASSFGFSGGLSGELFF	TGTGCCAGCAGCTTCGGCTTTTCCGGGGGGTTGTCCGGGGAGCTGTTTTTT
-	TRBJ2-5	TRBV28	TRBD2	CASSPPGGAEGTQYF	TGTGCCAGCAGTCCTCCCGGGGGGGCGGAGGGGACCCAGTACTTC
-	TRBJ1-5	TRBV2	-	CASSLEQFNQPQHF	TGTGCCAGCAGTTTGGAACAGTTCAATCAGCCCCAGCATTTT
-	TRBJ2-1	TRBV28	TRBD2	CASSWGGGTSYEQFF	TGTGCCAGCAGTTGGGGTGGTGGGACTAGCTATGAGCAGTTCTTC
-	TRBJ2-7	TRBV11-1	TRBD2	CASSSGTIHSPQYF	TGTGCCAGCAGCTCAGGGACTATTCATAGCCCGCAGTACTTC
once	TRBJ1-3	TRBV28	-	CASSLGQGKITGNTIYF	TGTGCCAGCAGTTTAGGGCAGGGGAAAATAACTGGAAACACCATATATTTT
-	TRBJ1-1	TRBV5-1	TRBD1	CASSLVGNRGTEAFF	TGCGCCAGCAGCTTGGTCGGGAACAGGGGCACTGAAGCTTTCTTT
once	TRBJ2-5	TRBV5-7	TRBD2	CASSSGLAGLETQYF	TGTGCCAGCAGCTCCGGACTAGCGGGGTTGGAGACCCAGTACTTC
-	TRBJ2-7	TRBV19	-	CASRPSGTYEQYF	TGTGCCAGTAGGCCCTCGGGGACCTACGAGCAGTACTTC
-	TRBJ1-5	TRBV28	TRBD1	CASSPGQGVQPQHF	TGTGCCAGCAGTCCGGGACAGGGCGTTCAGCCCCAGCATTTT
few	TRBJ1-2	TRBV29-1	-	CSDQGVEGYTF	TGCAGCGACCAAGGGGTAGAAGGCTACACCTTC
-	TRBJ1-2	TRBV7-9	-	CASSLHADSPNYGYTF	TGTGCCAGCAGCTTACACGCGGACAGTCCTAACTATGGCTACACCTTC
-	TRBJ1-1	TRBV28	-	CASISGNKGAFF	TGTGCCAGCATATCAGGGAATAAAGGAGCTTTCTTT
-	TRBJ1-5	TRBV25-1	TRBD1	CASSQTGRTQPQHF	TGTGCCAGCAGTCAGACAGGGAGAACTCAGCCCCAGCATTTT
-	TRBJ1-5	TRBV6-5	-	CASSSPDSSNQPQHF	TGTGCCAGCAGTTCCCCAGACAGTTCCAATCAGCCCCAGCATTTT
-	TRBJ1-5	TRBV7-8	TRBD1	CASSLWRQGGNQPQHF	TGTGCCAGCAGCTTATGGCGTCAGGGGGGCAATCAGCCCCAGCATTTT
-	TRBJ1-6	TRBV4-1	-	CASSQARDISSYNSPLHF	TGCGCCAGCAGCCAAGCTAGGGACATAAGCTCCTATAATTCACCCCTCCACTTT
-	TRBJ1-1	TRBV11-2	-	CASSLDSWAGAEAFF	TGTGCCAGCAGCTTAGATTCGTGGGCAGGCGCGGAAGCTTTCTTT
-	TRBJ2-7	TRBV6-6	TRBD2	CASSYLGLPVSYEQYF	TGTGCCAGCAGTTACCTGGGACTACCCGTCTCCTACGAGCAGTACTTC
-	TRBJ2-1	TRBV6-5	TRBD1	CASSYDRGRTGGEQFF	TGTGCCAGCAGTTACGACAGGGGGCGAACAGGAGGCGAGCAGTTCTTC
-	TRBJ1-1	TRBV3-1/TRBV3-2	-	CASSLQGGTEAFF	TGTGCCAGCAGTCTTCAGGGTGGCACTGAAGCTTTCTTT
-	TRBJ1-5	TRBV28	-	CASSFGQNSNQPQHF	TGTGCCAGCAGTTTTGGACAGAATAGCAATCAGCCCCAGCATTTT
-	TRBJ2-1	TRBV9	-	CASSVGLVQRNEQFF	TGTGCCAGCAGCGTAGGCTTAGTCCAGCGAAATGAGCAGTTCTTC
-	TRBJ1-1	TRBV27	-	CASSFQPARNTEAFF	TGTGCCAGCAGTTTCCAGCCAGCGAGAAACACTGAAGCTTTCTTT
-	TRBJ2-1	TRBV19	-	CASSIEGALKYKGNEQFF	TGTGCCAGTAGTATCGAAGGGGCGCTTAAGTATAAGGGTAATGAGCAGTTCTTC
-	TRBJ1-1	TRBV9	TRBD1	CASSGGTGHRTEAFF	TGTGCCAGCAGCGGAGGGACAGGGCACCGCACTGAAGCTTTCTTT
-	TRBJ2-5	TRBV19	TRBD2	CASSIGASGIQETQYF	TGTGCCAGTAGTATAGGGGCTAGCGGAATTCAAGAGACCCAGTACTTC
-	TRBJ2-1	TRBV18	TRBD2	CASSLTSGRGNEQFF	TGTGCCAGCTCACTGACTAGCGGGAGAGGAAATGAGCAGTTCTTC
-	TRBJ1-4	TRBV5-4	-	CASSLTGANEKLFF	TGTGCCAGCAGCCTCACCGGGGCTAATGAAAAACTGTTTTTT
-	TRBJ2-3	TRBV5-1	-	CASSPGQSIFTDTQYF	TGCGCCAGCAGCCCTGGACAATCCATTTTCACAGATACGCAGTATTTT
few	TRBJ1-4	TRBV5-6	-	CASSLYQGEKLFF	TGTGCCAGCAGCTTGTATCAGGGCGAAAAACTGTTTTTT
once	TRBJ1-2	TRBV2	TRBD1	CASSALQGAPYGYTF	TGTGCCAGCAGTGCGTTACAGGGGGCACCGTATGGCTACACCTTC
-	TRBJ2-3	TRBV3-1/TRBV3-2	-	CASRPAGFRTDTQYF	TGTGCCAGCAGACCGGCAGGGTTTAGGACAGATACGCAGTATTTT
-	TRBJ1-2	TRBV28	TRBD1	CASSLGQGPYLGYTF	TGTGCCAGCAGTCTCGGACAGGGGCCCTATCTAGGCTACACCTTC
-	TRBJ2-1	TRBV12-5	-	CASGPNHLEQFF	TGTGCTAGTGGTCCCAACCACCTAGAGCAGTTCTTC
-	TRBJ2-5	TRBV5-1	TRBD2	CASSRGGRETQYF	TGCGCCAGCAGTCGGGGAGGGAGGGAGACCCAGTACTTC
-	TRBJ1-2	TRBV28	-	CATLDRPPNYGYTF	TGTGCCACCCTCGACAGACCCCCTAACTATGGCTACACCTTC
-	TRBJ1-2	TRBV9	-	CASSVTGTYGYTF	TGTGCCAGCAGCGTCACAGGTACTTATGGCTACACCTTC
-	TRBJ2-3	TRBV24-1	-	CATSGRGGADTQYF	TGTGCCACCAGTGGCAGGGGTGGAGCAGATACGCAGTATTTT
-	TRBJ1-6	TRBV7-2	-	CASSSNGLGRSSYNSPLHF	TGTGCCAGCAGCTCTAATGGGCTCGGCCGCAGCTCCTATAATTCACCCCTCCACTTT
-	TRBJ2-3	TRBV5-1	TRBD2	CASSWTPGLAGGRTDTQYF	TGCGCCAGCAGCTGGACGCCGGGACTAGCGGGGGGCCGCACAGATACGCAGTATTTT
-	TRBJ2-2	TRBV5-4	-	CASSPGQSRTGELFF	TGTGCCAGCAGTCCTGGACAGTCCAGAACCGGGGAGCTGTTTTTT
-	TRBJ2-1	TRBV7-2	TRBD2	CASSSPSGGGMFRNEQFF	TGTGCCAGCTCCTCTCCTAGCGGGGGGGGCATGTTTCGGAATGAGCAGTTCTTC
-	TRBJ2-3	TRBV10-3	TRBD1	CAISGQGARDTQYF	TGTGCCATCAGTGGACAGGGGGCGAGAGATACGCAGTATTTT
once	TRBJ1-4	TRBV6-5	TRBD1	CASSYTGGREKLFF	TGTGCCAGCAGCTATACAGGGGGCCGTGAAAAACTGTTTTTT
-	TRBJ2-7	TRBV6-5	TRBD2	CASRGAGGGEQYF	TGTGCCAGCAGGGGGGCGGGAGGAGGCGAGCAGTACTTC
-	TRBJ1-5	TRBV28	-	CASSQTGSNQPQHF	TGTGCCAGCAGCCAAACAGGGTCCAATCAGCCCCAGCATTTT